This is a list of T cell receptor beta chains from one sample in a study of shared clonotypes between healthy human individuals. Some clones are missing from TCRdb's copy, which holds only in-frame ones; the method was immunoSEQ multiplex PCR. Seen here are approximately 2.3 million clones, roughly 93% observed once, and the top ten hold about 0.41%. Sequencing input: naive CD4+ T cells from PBMCs. All receptors derive from a man younger than 30 in good health. Some clones in this sample may be carry-over from other donors' samples. The CDR3 runs from the conserved cysteine through the conserved F or W. The order of the fields is J gene, V gene, D gene, CDR3 protein, CDR3 DNA. The D gene is left open where the match is weak.

TRBJ2-3 | TRBV7-2 | - | CASSLVFADTQYF | TGTGCCAGCAGCTTAGTGTTCGCAGATACGCAGTATTTT
TRBJ2-5 | TRBV27 | - | CASSLGKTQYF | TGTGCCAGCAGTTTGGGGAAGACCCAGTACTTC
TRBJ2-1 | TRBV7-3 | - | CASSLAGNNEQFF | TGTGCCAGCAGCTTGGCTGGGAACAATGAGCAGTTCTTC
TRBJ2-1 | TRBV2 | - | CASSETGGAGFYNEQFF | TGTGCCAGCAGTGAGACCGGGGGAGCGGGCTTCTACAATGAGCAGTTCTTC
TRBJ2-4 | TRBV7-9 | - | CAEEPQDKNIQYF | TGTGCCGAAGAACCCCAGGACAAAAACATTCAGTACTTC
TRBJ1-1 | TRBV25-1 | - | CASNERDGANTEAFF | TGTGCCAGCAATGAACGGGACGGGGCGAACACTGAAGCTTTCTTT
TRBJ1-1 | TRBV28 | - | CASSLSVDRLNTEAFF | TGTGCCAGCAGTTTATCCGTGGACAGATTAAACACTGAAGCTTTCTTT
TRBJ2-2 | TRBV11-2 | - | CASAFEPLLGTGELFF | TGTGCCAGCGCTTTTGAGCCCCTTTTGGGCACCGGGGAGCTGTTTTTT
TRBJ2-7 | TRBV10-3 | - | CAIRGDGSSYEQYF | TGTGCCATCAGGGGGGACGGCAGCTCCTACGAGCAGTACTTC
TRBJ2-1 | TRBV7-8 | - | CASSYLGGTYNEQFF | TGTGCCAGCAGCTATTTGGGGGGAACCTACAATGAGCAGTTCTTC
TRBJ2-3 | TRBV5-1 | TRBD2 | CASSVKAGGRGDTQYF | TGCGCCAGCAGCGTTAAAGCGGGAGGGCGGGGAGATACGCAGTATTTT
TRBJ2-3 | TRBV2 | - | CASSVAGTDTQYF | TGTGCCAGCAGTGTAGCGGGCACAGATACGCAGTATTTT
TRBJ1-5 | TRBV2 | - | CASSEALGVQPQHF | TGTGCCAGCAGTGAAGCGCTGGGGGTCCAGCCCCAGCATTTT
TRBJ2-1 | TRBV27 | - | CASSLKSLGGPYNEQFF | TGTGCCAGCAGTTTGAAATCCCTTGGCGGCCCCTACAATGAGCAGTTCTTC
TRBJ2-7 | TRBV7-9 | TRBD1 | CASSFHLGQGGSDEQYF | TGTGCCAGCAGCTTCCACCTCGGACAGGGGGGGTCGGACGAGCAGTACTTC
TRBJ2-2 | TRBV6-5 | - | CASSRRADTGELFF | TGTGCCAGCAGCCGCAGGGCCGACACCGGGGAGCTGTTTTTT
TRBJ2-3 | TRBV4-2 | - | CASSPPLATGDTQYF | TGTGCCAGCAGCCCCCCCCTTGCGACCGGGGATACGCAGTATTTT
TRBJ2-7 | TRBV19 | - | CASSITGPSHEQYF | TGTGCCAGTAGTATCACAGGCCCGTCCCACGAGCAGTACTTC